Sequencing of this TCR beta chain was carried out in a study of T-cell memory formation after mild COVID-19. Study outcomes and limitations: The main location of contracting CD4+ clones was CM and EM, and that of contracting CD8+ clones was EMRA.

One entry per CDR3 protein results from TCRdb running MiXCR on the 5' RACE reads. The sample has around 510,000 distinct CDR3 sequences; 20% to 25% are singletons. This clonotype showed up just a few times. The antigen remains unidentified. This TCR derives from an adult woman who had mild COVID-19 (a few samples of this study predate the infection). Cell type and time point are not known. The sequenced material came from PBMCs or a T cell subset sorted from them (not recorded which).

The DNA of the CDR3 is TGTGCCAGCAGCCAAGGGAGCGGGAGATCCATCTACGAGCAGTACTTC. Its protein product is CASSQGSGRSIYEQYF. This chain links TRBV4-2 with TRBJ2-7, with 8 bases fitting TRBD2. The CDR3 runs to 16 residues. Trimming took 1 base from V and 3 from J; bases not matched to a gene: 8. The V gene's germline CDR1 is LGHNA and CDR2 YNFKEQ.